A selection of T cell receptor beta chains follows, all from one sample in a study of blood T cell repertoires in COVID-19. Assay: immunoSEQ multiplex PCR; the TCRdb copy retains only in-frame clones and omits some. Found here are nearly 350,000 clones, more than 75% of them singletons; the top ten hold about 6%. Sequenced material: peripheral blood. The receptors here all came from a woman between 45 and 60 years old with COVID-19, enrolled during active disease. Both conserved end residues are part of each CDR3. D genes are given only for firm matches. Some rows mark clone size as missing; the rest say once, few, many or name a class of expanded clone.

size: -; J: TRBJ2-2; D: TRBD2; V: TRBV18; CDR3: CASSPRSLAGDYTGELFF; DNA: TGTGCCAGCTCACCACGGTCCTTAGCGGGGGACTACACCGGGGAGCTGTTTTTT
size: -; J: TRBJ1-2; D: -; V: TRBV6-5; CDR3: CATTSGLIYGYTF; DNA: TGTGCCACCACTAGCGGACTGATCTATGGCTACACCTTC
size: -; J: TRBJ1-2; D: -; V: TRBV19; CDR3: CASSIDSSLYGYTF; DNA: TGTGCCAGTAGTATTGACAGTTCCCTTTATGGCTACACCTTC
size: -; J: TRBJ2-7; D: TRBD2; V: TRBV9; CDR3: CASSSNPGGSRYEQYF; DNA: TGTGCCAGCAGCTCCAACCCCGGCGGGAGTAGGTACGAGCAGTACTTC
size: -; J: TRBJ1-1; D: -; V: TRBV5-6; CDR3: CASTGRLGTEAFF; DNA: TGTGCCAGCACCGGCAGGCTGGGCACTGAAGCTTTCTTT
size: -; J: TRBJ2-7; D: -; V: TRBV29-1; CDR3: CSVQGTSYEQYF; DNA: TGCAGCGTCCAAGGGACATCCTACGAGCAGTACTTC
size: -; J: TRBJ1-2; D: TRBD1; V: TRBV11-3; CDR3: CASTGQGLDGYTF; DNA: TGTGCCAGCACCGGACAGGGGTTGGATGGCTACACCTTC
size: -; J: TRBJ1-2; D: TRBD1; V: TRBV14; CDR3: CASSKTQGKYGYTF; DNA: TGTGCCAGCAGCAAAACACAGGGGAAGTATGGCTACACCTTC
size: once; J: TRBJ1-1; D: TRBD1; V: TRBV24-1; CDR3: CATSDGWAGTGRETEAFF; DNA: TGTGCCACCAGTGATGGTTGGGCCGGGACAGGGAGGGAAACTGAAGCTTTCTTT
size: -; J: TRBJ2-1; D: TRBD2; V: TRBV4-3; CDR3: CASSQYLTSGRVNEQFF; DNA: TGCGCCAGCAGCCAATATCTGACTAGCGGGAGGGTCAATGAGCAGTTCTTC
size: -; J: TRBJ2-1; D: TRBD2; V: TRBV6-1; CDR3: CASSDSGLANEQFF; DNA: TGTGCCAGCAGTGATTCGGGACTAGCGAATGAGCAGTTCTTC